Sequencing of this T cell receptor beta chain was carried out in a study of cytomegalovirus exposure and HLA in healthy donors. At the level of the study: Clustering assigned about 80% of the roughly 380 genotyped donors to the Caucasian-associated ancestry cluster. Study-wide results and caveats: Cytomegalovirus association was listed for under 200 TCR beta chains. V- and J-gene trimming of TCR beta was linked (in a later analysis) to a missense DCLRE1C variant. Three chains linked to CMV were shown in vitro to be specific for CMV antigens.

Notes on this clone: Antigen: not known.

The primer mix had 60 Vbeta and 13 Jbeta primers. Profiled with immunoSEQ multiplex PCR; TCRdb holds only in-frame clones, not every one. Its table lists around 58,000 clones. The germline gives CDR1 MNHEY, CDR2 SMNVEV (reference sequence). Between the trimmed V and J ends, which lost 3 bases and 4 bases, there was a span of 9 bases. The CDR3 runs 13 residues. This sequence originates from a man between 50 and 59 years old in good health and CMV-seropositive. The sequenced sample consisted of PBMCs. This chain uses TRBV27 with TRBJ1-2; D possibly corresponds to TRBD1 (5 bases). CDR3 nucleotides: TGTGCCAGCAGTTTTCAGGGTAGCTATGGCTACACCTTC. It translates to CASSFQGSYGYTF.